The entry below describes one TCR beta chain. Clones were read by immunoSEQ multiplex PCR, and TCRdb kept only the in-frame ones, dropping some. The sample includes fewer than 250,000 clones, 85% to 95% of them seen just once. This CDR3 spans 18 amino acids. CDR1 and CDR2 (germline): SGHVS, FNYEAQ. V gave up 1 base and J gave up 0 bases; unmatched junction bases: 7. This sample is part of a study of blood T cell repertoires in COVID-19. This chain joins TRBV7-6 and TRBJ2-1; 9 positions match TRBD2. The sequence was obtained from a man aged 25 to 40 with COVID-19, enrolled during active disease. Input material: peripheral blood. The CDR3, as DNA: TGTGCCAGCAGCTTAGGTGGGGCGGGGGGGCACTCCTACAATGAGCAGTTCTTC. Protein: CASSLGGAGGHSYNEQFF.